The following is a T cell receptor (beta chain) sequence with its context. Germline-derived CDR1 and CDR2 are SGHAT and FQNNGV. With V trimmed by 2 bases and J by 3 bases, 3 bases remained unmatched. There are 18 residues in the CDR3. The sample originates from a study of blood T cell repertoires in COVID-19. The study assigned cohorts using participant-reported clinical history. Sequencing used immunoSEQ multiplex PCR; TCRdb keeps in-frame clones, though not all of them. The sample contains some 330,000 clones, about 90% of which appear only once. Sequenced input: PBMCs or T cells enriched from blood (not recorded which). The rearrangement uses TRBV11-2 and TRBJ2-2; 16 bases are a match to TRBD2. The receptor comes from a man in his forties in a cohort exposed to, infected with or recovered from COVID-19 (not recorded which). DNA of the CDR3: TGTGCCAGCAGCTTAAGAGGGACTAGCGGGAGGGACACCGGGGAGCTGTTTTTT. It translates to CASSLRGTSGRDTGELFF.